Following are 32 T cell receptor beta chains from one sample sequenced in a study of CD8+ T cells in alopecia areata. The treatment denotes: oral pan-JAK inhibitor, 5-10 mg twice daily. RNA, once extracted, was reverse transcribed into cDNA for use as the sequencing template. Measured with immunoSEQ multiplex PCR; TCRdb has only the in-frame clones, and not every one. The data hold 87,000 or so clones, with 60% to 80% observed a single time. Sequencing used CD8+ T cells sorted from blood, obtained between weeks 44 and 45, from a patient treated with tofacitinib. Receptors were obtained from a human donor with alopecia areata.

The CDR3 DNA is TGTGCCGGCGGGACGGCCGCCTACAATGAGCAGTTCTTC. It yields the protein CAGGTAAYNEQFF. This rearrangement joins TRBV7-2 to TRBJ2-1; a possible D gene is TRBD2 (6 bases). Germline CDR1 and CDR2: SGHTA and FQGNSA. The CDR3 totals 13 residues. Trimming shortened V by 11 bases and J by 2 bases, and 13 bases separated the two germline ends.

The chain carries TRBV7-6 and TRBJ1-5; no definite D call. Trimming removed 1 base from V and 8 bases from J, with 12 bases in between. Per germline, CDR1 SGHVS and CDR2 FNYEAQ. The CDR3 is 14 residues long. The CDR3 DNA follows: TGTGCCAGCAGCTTAGGAGACGATGTGAAGCCCCAGCATTTT. It is translated as CASSLGDDVKPQHF.

This chain links TRBV7-6 with TRBJ1-4; D possibly corresponds to TRBD1 (5 bases). This CDR3 region has 16 residues. The germline V gene encodes CDR1 SGHVS and CDR2 FNYEAQ. The V and J ends lost 0 bases and 6 bases respectively, with 14 bases between them. CDR3 amino acids: CASSLAAARVDEKLFF. The CDR3 DNA is TGTGCCAGCAGCTTAGCGGCGGCCAGGGTAGATGAAAAACTGTTTTTT.

This clone has just a few counts. This chain links TRBV29-1 with TRBJ2-7; D is unclear. This CDR3 region has 10 residues. V was shortened by 6 bases and J by 6 bases, with 9 bases between the two germline ends. CDR1 SQVTM and CDR2 ANQGSEA come from the germline V gene. CDR3 protein: CSVKVGEQYF. The DNA of the CDR3 is TGCAGCGTAAAGGTCGGCGAGCAGTACTTC.

The chain links TRBV19 to TRBJ1-5; D uncertain. This CDR3 is 15 amino acids long. V dropped 3 bases and J dropped 2 bases, with 11 bases sitting between them. From germline, CDR1 is LNHDA and CDR2 SQIVND (reference sequence). For the CDR3, the DNA is TGTGCCAGTAGTATTCCGGAGTCCGGCAATCAGCCCCAGCATTTT. Protein: CASSIPESGNQPQHF. Full variable domain (rest looked up from reference TRBV19 and TRBJ1-5): DGGITQSPKYLFRKEGQNVTLSCEQNLNHDAMYWYRQDPGQGLRLIYYSQIVNDFQKGDIAEGYSVSREKKESFPLTVTSAQKNPTAFYLCASSIPESGNQPQHFGDGTRLSIL.

The chain recombines TRBV11-2 with TRBJ2-2, with D tentatively TRBD2 (5 bases). The germline gives CDR1 SGHAT, CDR2 FQNNGV. The CDR3 loop spans 14 amino acids. V gave up 2 bases and J gave up 6 bases, with 10 bases separating them. The CDR3 protein is CASSLMSGSGELFF. CDR3 nucleotide sequence: TGTGCCAGCAGCTTAATGAGCGGCTCCGGGGAGCTGTTTTTT.

CDR3 sequence (DNA): TGCGCCAGCAGCTCGACAGGGGCCGATGAGCAGTTCTTC. This translates into CASSSTGADEQFF. This chain joins TRBV5-1 and TRBJ2-1, with 8 bases matching TRBD1. The CDR3 extends over 13 amino acids. The germline gives CDR1 SGHRS, CDR2 YFSETQ. V was clipped by 3 bases and J by 8 bases; unmatched bases: 4.

The rearrangement joins TRBV7-9 to TRBJ2-1; 7 bases match TRBD1. With V trimmed by 1 base and J by 8 bases, 2 bases remained unmatched. Germline-derived CDR1 and CDR2 are SEHNR and FQNEAQ (reference sequence). This CDR3 spans 13 amino acids. The CDR3 DNA reads TGTGCCAGCAGCTTAGAGGGGGCTGATGAGCAGTTCTTC. This sequence encodes CASSLEGADEQFF.

The gene calls are TRBV9 and TRBJ2-1; 9 bases are shared with TRBD2. Germline V gives CDR1 SGDLS, CDR2 YYNGEE. Germline trimming cut 3 bases from V and 9 bases from J; bases unmatched to any gene: 13. The CDR3 is made up of 16 amino acids. The CDR3 DNA reads TGTGCCAGCAGCGACCCGATTGCGGGGGGGCCATTTGAGCAGTTCTTC. Its protein product is CASSDPIAGGPFEQFF. The whole variable domain, filled in from reference TRBV9 and TRBJ2-1, reads DSGVTQTPKHLITATGQRVTLRCSPRSGDLSVYWYQQSLDQGLQFLIQYYNGEERAKGNILERFSAQQFPDLHSELNLSSLELGDSALYFCASSDPIAGGPFEQFFGPGTRLTVL.

This chain joins TRBV2 and TRBJ2-5, with D uncertain. This CDR3 has 15 residues. V gave up 2 bases and J gave up 1 base, with 11 bases separating them. CDR1 and CDR2 from the germline V gene are SNHLY and FYNNEI. CDR3: CASSESQAAQETQYF. The CDR3 coding sequence is TGTGCCAGCAGTGAATCTCAGGCCGCCCAAGAGACCCAGTACTTC.

The table lists this clone with a count of one. For the CDR3, the DNA is TGTGCCAGCAGCCTCGGGACTAGGGCCTACGAGCAGTACTTC. Its protein is CASSLGTRAYEQYF. V is TRBV11-2 and J is TRBJ2-7, with TRBD2 matching 8 bases. The V gene's germline CDR1 is SGHAT and CDR2 FQNNGV. This CDR3 has 14 residues. V shed 5 bases and J 2 bases; nucleotides not matched to a gene: 5.

The chain couples TRBV5-1 to TRBJ2-7; TRBD1 is a possible D gene (6 bases). V was clipped by 2 bases and J by 5 bases, with 17 bases between them. From germline, CDR1 is SGHRS and CDR2 YFSETQ. This CDR3 contains 15 residues. The DNA of the CDR3 is TGCGCCAGCAGCTTATCCGGGACACGGACCCACGAGCAGTACTTC. Protein sequence: CASSLSGTRTHEQYF.

This clone has just a few counts. V usage is TRBV30 and J usage is TRBJ2-1; no firm D call. V was cut by 0 bases and J by 15 bases, with 12 bases left in between. Germline V gene sequence: CDR1 GTSNPN, CDR2 SVGIG (reference sequence). The CDR3 covers 11 residues. The CDR3: CAWSVDHLRFF. The CDR3 DNA follows: TGTGCCTGGAGTGTAGACCATCTGCGGTTCTTC.

This chain joins TRBV9 and TRBJ2-2; 8 nucleotides match TRBD1. Germline V gives CDR1 SGDLS, CDR2 YYNGEE. V shed 4 bases and J 2 bases; nucleotides not matched to a gene: 10. The CDR3 extends over 17 amino acids. CDR3 coding DNA: TGTGCCAGCAGCCCCCAGGGGGCAGTTGGAAACACCGGGGAGCTGTTTTTT. Translated: CASSPQGAVGNTGELFF. The variable domain in full, with the rest retrieved from reference TRBV9 and TRBJ2-2, is DSGVTQTPKHLITATGQRVTLRCSPRSGDLSVYWYQQSLDQGLQFLIQYYNGEERAKGNILERFSAQQFPDLHSELNLSSLELGDSALYFCASSPQGAVGNTGELFFGEGSRLTVL.

V and J are TRBV7-8 and TRBJ2-2, with D possibly being TRBD2 (6 bases). The V gene's germline CDR1 is SGHVS and CDR2 FQNEAQ. The CDR3 loop spans 13 amino acids. Deletions cut 3 bases from V and 8 bases from J, with 10 bases between. The chain's CDR3 is CASSFGSGGELFF. CDR3 in DNA: TGTGCCAGCAGCTTCGGGAGTGGGGGGGAGCTGTTTTTT.

The chain's CDR3 is CASSLNIGQENGYTF. In nucleotides, the CDR3 is TGTGCCAGCAGCCTAAACATCGGACAGGAGAATGGCTACACCTTC. V usage is TRBV7-9 and J usage is TRBJ1-2, with TRBD1 identical over 7 bases. V lost 5 bases and J lost 6; bases outside the gene matches: 12. Germline V lookup: CDR1 SEHNR, CDR2 FQNEAQ (reference sequence). The CDR3 contains 15 residues.

V usage is TRBV10-2 and J usage is TRBJ2-1; the D gene is possibly TRBD2 (7 bases). Germline CDR1 WSHSY, CDR2 SAAADI. CDR3 length equals 15 residues. V was trimmed by 8 bases and J by 6 bases, leaving 20 bases between them. CDR3 sequence reads: CASVGGLSVSNEQFF. For the CDR3, the DNA is TGCGCCAGCGTGGGGGGGCTTTCGGTGAGCAATGAGCAGTTCTTC.

The gene calls are TRBV4-2 and TRBJ1-4; D unclear. The V end was cut by 0 bases, the J end by 7 bases, with 3 bases between. CDR1 is LGHNA and CDR2 is YNFKEQ in the germline V gene. The CDR3 length is 12 residues. CDR3 loop: CASSQDSEKLFF. The CDR3 DNA sequence: TGTGCCAGCAGCCAAGATAGTGAAAAACTGTTTTTT.

V and J are TRBV4-3 and TRBJ2-1; TRBD2 is a possible D gene (7 bases). V gave up 0 bases and J gave up 7 bases, with 13 bases separating them. Germline CDR1 and CDR2: LGHNA and YSLEER. The length of the CDR3 is 15 residues. CDR3 residues: CASSQDLGRGNEQFF. CDR3 nucleotide sequence: TGCGCCAGCAGCCAAGATCTAGGGAGGGGGAATGAGCAGTTCTTC.

The genes are TRBV11-2 and TRBJ2-1; D is perhaps TRBD2 (6 bases). Between the trimmed V and J ends, which lost 5 bases and 6 bases, there was a span of 8 bases. The CDR3 runs to 12 residues. CDR1 and CDR2 (germline): SGHAT, FQNNGV. The DNA for the CDR3 is TGTGCCAGCAGCATGGGGGGCAATGAGCAGTTCTTC. It is translated as CASSMGGNEQFF.

The J gene is TRBJ1-5, the V gene TRBV27; D gene unclear. Per germline, CDR1 MNHEY and CDR2 SMNVEV (reference sequence). Trimming left V 2 bases short and J 5 bases short, with 7 bases between. The CDR3 loop spans 13 amino acids. The CDR3 DNA reads TGTGCCAGCAGTTTACGAGAGTATCAGCCCCAGCATTTT. Translated, it gives CASSLREYQPQHF.

This rearrangement joins TRBV6-6 to TRBJ1-3; D ambiguous. Germline CDR1 reads MNHNY; CDR2 reads SVGAGI (reference sequence). The CDR3 is 13 residues long. The ends were cut back, 0 bases at V and 8 bases at J, with 8 bases in the middle. CDR3 nucleotide sequence: TGTGCCAGCAGTTACTCTCGAGCCGACACCATATATTTT. Protein sequence: CASSYSRADTIYF.

The chain has TRBV11-1 and TRBJ2-7; unclear D gene. The germline V and J ends were trimmed by 8 bases and 2 bases, with 10 bases remaining between them. Germline CDR1 SGHAT, CDR2 FQDESV (reference sequence). This CDR3 contains 12 residues. CDR3 in DNA: TGTGCCAGCGAGGACGCAGCCTACGAGCAGTACTTC. Translating it yields CASEDAAYEQYF.

This clone was counted only a few times. V and J are TRBV29-1 and TRBJ1-3; D is uncertain. CDR1 SQVTM and CDR2 ANQGSEA come from the germline V gene. The CDR3 totals 11 residues. Trimming took off 4 bases at V and 8 bases at J, with 9 bases between the two ends. CDR3 DNA sequence: TGCAGCGTTGCCCGGGCGGACACCATATATTTT. Protein sequence: CSVARADTIYF.

This chain uses TRBV9 with TRBJ1-2; D uncertain. The CDR3 is made up of 11 amino acids. Trimming cost V 0 bases and J 10 bases, with 7 bases left between them. Germline assignment: CDR1 SGDLS and CDR2 YYNGEE. CDR3 sequence: CASSVGRDYTF. As DNA, the CDR3 is TGTGCCAGCAGCGTAGGGAGGGACTACACCTTC.

V and J are TRBV11-2 and TRBJ1-6; 9 positions agree with TRBD1. Germline values: CDR1 SGHAT, CDR2 FQNNGV. The trim removed 5 bases at V and 9 bases at J, leaving 8 bases unmatched. CDR3 length equals 15 residues. The chain's CDR3 is CASSTHRGLVSPLHF. The CDR3 bases are TGTGCCAGCAGCACCCACAGGGGGCTCGTTTCACCCCTCCACTTT.

V gene TRBV29-1 combines with J gene TRBJ2-7; D gene uncertain. Germline V gives CDR1 SQVTM, CDR2 ANQGSEA. The V end lost 6 bases, the J end lost 3 bases, and 15 bases lay between the germline ends. The CDR3 totals 13 residues. CDR3 protein: CSVHWKDRYEQYF. Here the CDR3 DNA reads TGCAGCGTCCACTGGAAGGACCGCTACGAGCAGTACTTC.

In this sample, this clone turned up a few times. This chain links TRBV6-4 with TRBJ2-3, with 8 bases identical to TRBD2. Germline assignment: CDR1 MRHNA and CDR2 SNTAGT. The CDR3 runs to 17 residues. V lost 3 bases and J lost 1; bases outside the gene matches: 9. CDR3: CASSEDGVRGGTDTQYF. The DNA of the CDR3 is TGTGCCAGCAGTGAAGATGGCGTGCGGGGGGGCACAGATACGCAGTATTTT.

Only one count was recorded for this clone. The rearrangement links TRBV6-5 to TRBJ2-2; D unresolved. Trimming pared 3 bases from V and 5 bases from J, leaving 7 bases between. This CDR3 comprises 13 residues. Per the germline V gene, CDR1 is MNHEY and CDR2 is SVGAGI. Here the CDR3 reads CASSYTRTGELFF. As DNA, the CDR3 is TGTGCCAGCAGTTATACCCGGACCGGGGAGCTGTTTTTT.

This clone was detected only a few times. The chain employs TRBV12-5 and TRBJ2-5, with TRBD2 matching 10 bases. The germline CDR1 and CDR2 sequences are LGHNT and FRNRAP. The V and J ends lost 3 bases and 7 bases, in that order; junction bases with no gene match: 8. This CDR3 comprises 15 residues. The CDR3 here is CASGFSSGGPRTQYF. The CDR3 DNA is TGTGCTAGTGGTTTCTCTAGCGGGGGCCCTAGGACCCAGTACTTC.

The chain has TRBV27 and TRBJ2-1; 7 bases are shared with TRBD2. Per germline, CDR1 MNHEY and CDR2 SMNVEV (reference sequence). Germline trimming cut 2 bases from V and 7 bases from J; bases unmatched to any gene: 8. The CDR3 runs to 15 residues. The CDR3 here is CASSLEAGFRNEQFF. The CDR3 nucleotides are TGTGCCAGCAGTTTAGAAGCGGGGTTCAGGAATGAGCAGTTCTTC.

The gene calls are TRBV15 and TRBJ2-7, with 8 bases lining up with TRBD1. Trimming at V came to 3 bases and at J to 4 bases, leaving 8 bases not matched to a gene. The CDR3 has 15 amino acids. The germline gives CDR1 LNHNV, CDR2 YYDKDF (reference sequence). This CDR3 is CATSSRTGKGYEQYF. The CDR3 DNA sequence: TGTGCCACCAGCAGCCGGACAGGGAAAGGATACGAGCAGTACTTC. The complete variable domain, with remaining parts taken from reference TRBV15 and TRBJ2-7, reads DAMVIQNPRYQVTQFGKPVTLSCSQTLNHNVMYWYQQKSSQAPKLLFHYYDKDFNNEADTPDNFQSRRPNTSFCFLDIRSPGLGDTAMYLCATSSRTGKGYEQYFGPGTRLTVT.